The entry below describes one T cell receptor (gamma chain). It has no known antigen specificity. Base qualities are not recorded, but no much larger clone differs from it by a single base. This specimen belongs to a study of human gamma delta and Vdelta1 T cells (dated by TCRdb to the late 2010s). For the wider study: In this study, the researchers looked at Delta One T cells, which are Vd1+ gamma-delta T cells, to see how well they work as cytotoxic effectors against acute myeloid leukemia.

Results and caveats for the whole study, not just this receptor: Delta One T cells were reported as polyclonal and as showing broad cytotoxic targeting of acute myeloid leukemia.

Receptors were amplified or captured by PCR. This sample was sequenced with an Illumina MiSeq. TCRdb reanalyzed the public reads with the CATT caller, and identical DNA sequences were merged afterwards. The sample table shows fewer than 10,000 gamma-chain clones, and 45% to 55% are seen once. Together, the top ten hold about 2.5% of the sample. The germline V gene specifies EGSTGY as CDR1 and YDSYTSSV as CDR2. The junction shows trimming of 2 bases on V and 4 bases on J, and the gene matches do not reach 8 bases of it. The CDR3 runs 14 amino acids, cysteine and phenylalanine included. Just the 42-base CDR3 DNA is kept, in frame starting at base 1.

Material for sequencing was Vdelta1 gamma-delta T cells from blood grown in culture (DOT cells). The cell subset or site label, read with the paper, signifies: Delta One T cells, in vitro expanded/differentiated Vd1+ gamma-delta T cells. Here the chain combines TRGV4 and TRGJ1 or TRGJ2. The sequence was obtained from a human donor in good health. CDR3 region: CATWDAPGYYKKLF. The nucleotide sequence reads as follows: TGTGCCACCTGGGATGCCCCCGGGTATTATAAGAAACTCTTT.